This T cell receptor beta chain comes out of a study of T cell responses to AZD1222 COVID-19 vaccine. General study points: Along spike, vaccine-associated CD4 TCRs were found throughout, with dominance at 160-218 and 743-854. Repertoires were obtained solely post-peak T cell response. Females outnumbered males among donors, who were mostly white British; clonal diversity was possibly underestimated. Increased Spike-specific TCR breadth and depth were observed after two AZD1222 doses.

On this clone: Its antigen is not identified.

Germline V CDR1 and CDR2: LNHDA, SQIVND (reference sequence). V dropped 3 bases and J dropped 0; count of bases not matched to a gene: 9. This CDR3 is 18 amino acids long. Generated by immunoSEQ multiplex PCR, the TCRdb table keeps only in-frame clones and is missing some. The table shows about 220,000 clones, with 85% to 95% occurring only once. The receptor was derived from an adult in good health. Sequencing used peripheral blood, obtained on day 0 of MenACWY control vaccination. The J gene is TRBJ1-5, the V gene TRBV19; 9 nucleotides agree with TRBD1. This chain's CDR3 is CASSIFRTGAISNQPQHF. CDR3 coding DNA: TGTGCCAGTAGTATTTTTCGGACAGGGGCAATTAGCAATCAGCCCCAGCATTTT.